Listed here are 10 T cell receptor beta chains from one sample, sequenced in a study of T cells after yellow fever vaccination. TCRdb recomputed calls from the 5' RACE reads with MiXCR, one row per CDR3 protein. Of hundreds of thousands of distinct CDR3 sequences in the sample, 21% were seen once. The input for sequencing was PBMCs, taken 21 days after the first yellow fever vaccination. These receptors originate from a man aged 18 to 30 who received the YFV17D yellow fever vaccine.

The chain recombines TRBV5-6 with TRBJ1-2, with 7 bases that match TRBD1. This CDR3 is built from 14 residues. Trimming cost V 7 bases and J 6 bases; bases outside gene matches: 12. Germline V lookup: CDR1 SGHDT, CDR2 YYEEEE. As DNA, the CDR3 is TGTGCCAGCCGAAGGACAGGATCCGTCGATGGCTACACCTTC. As protein: CASRRTGSVDGYTF.

The V call is TRBV4-3, the J call TRBJ2-1, with D tentatively TRBD1 (5 bases). V lost 4 bases and J lost 4, with 17 bases in between. Germline-derived CDR1 and CDR2 are LGHNA and YSLEER. The CDR3 is 16 amino acids. This chain's CDR3 is CASSPEYRKVYNEQFF. CDR3 DNA: TGCGCCAGCAGCCCCGAGTACAGGAAAGTATACAATGAGCAGTTCTTC.

This clonotype was seen a few times. The chain couples TRBV11-2 to TRBJ2-1; 8 nucleotides align to TRBD2. The V gene end was trimmed by 1 base and the J gene end by 7 bases; junction bases not matched to a gene: 3. Per the germline V gene, CDR1 is SGHAT and CDR2 is FQNNGV. The CDR3 has 14 amino acids. CDR3 loop: CASSLAGGMNEQFF. The CDR3 DNA follows: TGTGCCAGCAGCTTAGCGGGGGGGATGAATGAGCAGTTCTTC.

The chain couples TRBV28 to TRBJ1-2; no clear D. Trimming cost V 3 bases and J 8 bases, with 10 bases left between them. The CDR3 has 12 residues. Germline assignment: CDR1 MDHEN and CDR2 SYDVKM. The CDR3 coding sequence is TGTGCCAGCAGTTTGGTGCAAGGGGGCTACACCTTC. Its protein is CASSLVQGGYTF.

The chain is built from TRBV7-9 and TRBJ2-5; the D is unclear. V dropped 1 base and J dropped 6 bases, with 18 bases sitting between them. The CDR3 consists of 16 residues. Per the germline V gene, CDR1 is SEHNR and CDR2 is FQNEAQ (reference sequence). The CDR3 region is CASSLDPSYFRQTQYF. The CDR3 DNA follows: TGTGCCAGCAGCTTAGACCCCTCCTATTTCCGTCAGACCCAGTACTTC.

This clonotype was picked up a small number of times. This chain connects TRBV18 to TRBJ1-1; D remains ambiguous. The CDR3 is made up of 16 amino acids. CDR1 KGHSH and CDR2 LQKENI come from the germline V gene. Trimming pared 3 bases from V and 5 bases from J, leaving 19 bases between. CDR3 nucleotides: TGTGCCAGCTCACCGTCGATCGTTGGAACCATGACTGAAGCTTTCTTT. Amino acids: CASSPSIVGTMTEAFF.

This clonotype occurred a few times. This sequence joins TRBV5-5 and TRBJ2-6, with unresolved D. Trimming pared 1 base from V and 1 base from J, leaving 12 bases between. CDR3 length equals 17 residues. Germline CDR1 is SGHKS and CDR2 is YYEKEE (reference sequence). DNA of the CDR3: TGTGCCAGCAGCTTGAATACTTGGCCGTCTGGGGCCAACGTCCTGACTTTC. It is translated as CASSLNTWPSGANVLTF.

This clonotype was counted a few times. This chain links TRBV5-1 with TRBJ2-6, with D perhaps matching TRBD1 (6 bases). Looked up from germline, CDR1 is SGHRS and CDR2 is YFSETQ. Trimming removed 9 bases at V and 2 bases at J, with 12 bases between. The CDR3 sequence is 14 residues long. In DNA form, the CDR3 reads TGCGCCACCTCCAGGACAGCTGGGGCCAACGTCCTGACTTTC. Protein product: CATSRTAGANVLTF. The complete variable domain, with remaining parts taken from reference TRBV5-1 and TRBJ2-6, reads KAGVTQTPRYLIKTRGQQVTLSCSPISGHRSVSWYQQTPGQGLQFLFEYFSETQRNKGNFPGRFSGRQFSNSRSEMNVSTLELGDSALYLCATSRTAGANVLTFGAGSRLTVL.

The rearrangement links TRBV18 to TRBJ1-3, with unresolved D. Per germline, CDR1 KGHSH and CDR2 LQKENI. This CDR3 comprises 16 residues. Trimming took 1 base from V and 0 from J, leaving 10 bases between them. The DNA of the CDR3 is TGTGCCAGCTCACCACGGTCGGGTACCTCTGGAAACACCATATATTTT. Its protein is CASSPRSGTSGNTIYF.

This clonotype appeared a few times. This rearrangement joins TRBV15 to TRBJ2-3, with unresolved D. CDR3 length equals 15 residues. CDR1 and CDR2 from the germline V gene are LNHNV and YYDKDF (reference sequence). V was shortened by 0 bases and J by 0 bases, with 7 bases between the two germline ends. The chain's CDR3 is CATSREGGSTDTQYF. The CDR3, as DNA: TGTGCCACCAGCAGAGAGGGCGGTAGCACAGATACGCAGTATTTT.